The next 14 T cell receptor beta chains were all read from a single sample in a study of T-cell memory formation after mild COVID-19 (dated by TCRdb to 2020 to 2023). The library relied on 5' RACE. The sequencer was an Illumina NovaSeq 6000. The public reads were quality trimmed at Q25 with fastp and then assembled into clones with MiXCR by TCRdb, keeping productive beta chains. Each record represents a unique CDR3 protein, reported with the most common genes and DNA among its rows. Within this sample are over 450,000 distinct CDR3 sequences, with over 20% of them counted one time only. The ten largest clones take up under 15% of the sample. Sequenced input: PBMCs or a T cell subset sorted from them (not recorded which). The origin of the receptors is an adult woman who had mild COVID-19 (a few samples of this study predate the infection). The sample titles of this study are shuffled in the database, so cell type and time point are left out; the donor was told from shared clones.

This sequence joins TRBV4-3 and TRBJ2-4; 7 nucleotides align to TRBD2. V lost 0 bases to trimming and J lost 5 bases; unmatched junction nucleotides: 4. This CDR3 is built from 15 residues. CDR1 is LGHNA and CDR2 is YSLEER in the germline V gene. The CDR3 here is CASSQERETQNIQYF. CDR3 coding DNA: TGCGCCAGCAGCCAAGAGCGGGAGACCCAAAACATTCAGTACTTC.

This clonotype has only a few counts. This chain joins TRBV7-9 and TRBJ2-1, with a possible D match to TRBD2 (5 bases). Trimming cost V 0 bases and J 4 bases, with 13 bases left between them. This CDR3 region has 16 residues. The germline V gene encodes CDR1 SEHNR and CDR2 FQNEAQ (reference sequence). The CDR3 spells CASSLAYQRLYNEQFF. The CDR3 DNA follows: TGTGCCAGCAGCTTAGCGTACCAGCGGCTATACAATGAGCAGTTCTTC.

The rearrangement uses TRBV4-2 and TRBJ1-5, with 9 bases matching TRBD1. The CDR3 loop spans 17 amino acids. J gave up 2 bases and V 4 bases, and 9 bases lay outside the gene matches. Germline V lookup: CDR1 LGHNA, CDR2 YNFKEQ. CDR3 sequence reads: CASSRGTGNAGNQPQHF. The DNA for the CDR3 is TGTGCCAGCAGCCGCGGGACAGGGAATGCGGGCAATCAGCCCCAGCATTTT.

The V and J genes are TRBV9 and TRBJ2-3; TRBD2 matches 7 bases. The trim removed 1 base at V and 2 bases at J, leaving 7 bases unmatched. The CDR3 runs 16 residues. Per the germline V gene, CDR1 is SGDLS and CDR2 is YYNGEE. In nucleotides, the CDR3 is TGTGCCAGCAGCGTAAACGGGCGGGGGTTCACAGATACGCAGTATTTT. Encoded protein: CASSVNGRGFTDTQYF.

The chain carries TRBV20-1 and TRBJ2-3; perhaps TRBD1 as D (6 bases). This CDR3 region has 15 residues. Germline values: CDR1 DFQATT, CDR2 SNEGSKA (reference sequence). V was cut by 3 bases and J by 0 bases, with 13 bases left in between. The CDR3 bases are TGCAGTGCTAGTCAGACAGGAACTAGCACAGATACGCAGTATTTT. Translation gives CSASQTGTSTDTQYF.

This clonotype has just one count. The rearrangement uses TRBV29-1 and TRBJ1-1; 7 bases line up with TRBD1. Looked up from germline, CDR1 is SQVTM and CDR2 is ANQGSEA. The CDR3 has 14 residues. The J segment lost 0 bases and the V segment lost 6 bases, leaving 7 bases of the junction unmatched. The CDR3: CSVLRGTVNTEAFF. The CDR3, as DNA: TGCAGCGTCCTAAGGGGGACAGTGAACACTGAAGCTTTCTTT.

There are a few counts of this clonotype. The rearrangement links TRBV20-1 to TRBJ2-3; 7 nucleotides match TRBD2. Looked up from germline, CDR1 is DFQATT and CDR2 is SNEGSKA (reference sequence). The J segment lost 6 bases and the V segment lost 2 bases, leaving 2 bases of the junction unmatched. The CDR3 has 12 residues. The CDR3 protein is CSARRAGDTQYF. CDR3 in DNA: TGCAGTGCTAGACGAGCGGGGGATACGCAGTATTTT.

The rearrangement uses TRBV20-1 and TRBJ2-7; D is perhaps TRBD1 or TRBD2 (5 bases each). With 6 bases removed from V and 2 bases from J, the gap between germline ends came to 17 bases. Germline CDR1 and CDR2: DFQATT and SNEGSKA (reference sequence). The CDR3 extends over 14 amino acids. CDR3 DNA sequence: TGCAGTGCAACCGCGAGGGGAAGGGCCTACGAGCAGTACTTC. It yields the protein CSATARGRAYEQYF.

A few counts support this clonotype. The chain joins TRBV7-2 to TRBJ2-3; maybe TRBD1 (6 bases). The ends were cut back, 5 bases at V and 5 bases at J, with 14 bases in the middle. Germline V lookup: CDR1 SGHTA, CDR2 FQGNSA. The CDR3 loop spans 14 amino acids. CDR3: CASSPDRFLDTQYF. CDR3 bases: TGTGCCAGCAGCCCCGACAGGTTCCTAGATACGCAGTATTTT.

This clonotype was observed a handful of times. V gene TRBV10-3 combines with J gene TRBJ1-2, with 7 bases lining up with TRBD1. V lost 10 bases, J lost 4 bases, and 12 bases stayed unmatched. Germline CDR1 reads ENHRY; CDR2 reads SYGVKD. The CDR3 length is 14 residues. This CDR3 reads CATKTTGVPYGYTF. CDR3 nucleotide sequence: TGTGCCACCAAAACTACAGGGGTCCCCTATGGCTACACCTTC.

There are a few counts of this clonotype. The chain uses TRBV6-5 and TRBJ2-7; TRBD2 aligns across 12 bases. The CDR3 covers 15 residues. The V gene's germline CDR1 is MNHEY and CDR2 SVGAGI. V gave up 6 bases and J gave up 0 bases; unmatched junction bases: 3. The CDR3 is CASRKLAGGSYEQYF. Here the CDR3 DNA reads TGTGCCAGCAGAAAACTAGCGGGGGGCTCCTACGAGCAGTACTTC.

This clonotype turned up a few times. V usage is TRBV6-2 or TRBV6-3 and J usage is TRBJ1-2, with a possible D match to TRBD1 (6 bases). The ends were cut back, 5 bases at V and 3 bases at J, with 16 bases in the middle. There are 15 residues in the CDR3. Germline CDR1 MNHEY, CDR2 SVGEGT. CDR3 loop: CASSRDYRVDYGYTF. CDR3 nucleotides: TGTGCCAGCAGTCGAGACTACAGGGTTGACTATGGCTACACCTTC.

This clonotype was counted between two and nine times. This rearrangement joins TRBV30 to TRBJ1-2, with 9 bases matching TRBD1. This CDR3 comprises 13 residues. Germline V gives CDR1 GTSNPN, CDR2 SVGIG (reference sequence). V dropped 3 bases and J dropped 6; count of bases not matched to a gene: 5. The CDR3 sequence is CAWRTGGWNGYTF. Written as DNA, the CDR3 is TGTGCCTGGAGAACAGGGGGCTGGAATGGCTACACCTTC. Looking up the rest from reference TRBV30 and TRBJ1-2 gives the full variable domain: SQTIHQWPATLVQPVGSPLSLECTVEGTSNPNLYWYRQAAGRGLQLLFYSVGIGQISSEVPQNLSASRPQDRQFILSSKKLLLSDSGFYLCAWRTGGWNGYTFGSGTRLTVV.

This clonotype has ten or more counts. The rearrangement joins TRBV25-1 to TRBJ1-4; unclear D gene. The V end was cut by 5 bases, the J end by 1 base, with 11 bases between. Germline V gene sequence: CDR1 MGHDK, CDR2 SYGVNS. The CDR3 totals 15 residues. The CDR3 DNA is TGTGCCAGCAGTCAAAGGACGGGAACTAATGAAAAACTGTTTTTT. The encoded protein is CASSQRTGTNEKLFF.